The present T cell receptor (beta chain) was sequenced within a study of blood T cell repertoires in COVID-19 (TCRdb year 2020). As for the study more broadly: Collaborator samples came from the United States, Italy and Spain and covered acute and convalescent phases of COVID-19. The prospective study material was composed of cDNA or gDNA derived from T cells, B-cell-depleted T cells, or PBMCs. Deeply sampled blood TCRbeta repertoires from subjects exposed to, actively infected with, or recovered from COVID-19 were included in the dataset. The repertoires were made available in a free public database intended to serve as a resource for research on the immune response to SARS-CoV-2. The samples were drawn from the first 160 participants of the ongoing ImmuneRACE study and from some 1,300 subjects provided by 6 global collaborators. Sample metadata almost always included a de-identified subject ID, COVID-19 status, age in years and sex. Where available, HLA class I and class II types were obtained from metadata supplied by the sample provider rather than from assay-based typing.

This clone was counted between two and nine times. The antigen it binds to is not known. No quality values exist for individual bases; no much larger clone is one base distant. The immunoSEQ Assay, a bias-controlled multiplex PCR, was used to amplify TCRbeta CDR3 regions from genomic DNA. Concerning the study's data processing: Nucleated cell counts per sample were estimated from amplification of reference gene primers within the assay. To quantify the absolute abundance of each unique TCRbeta CDR3 rearrangement, sequence reads were collapsed and filtered. For each sample, productive Simpson clonality was calculated as the square root of Simpson's diversity index over productive rearrangements. TCRdb re-hosts the immuneACCESS table, in-frame sequences only. Its copies lack some clones; in the studies checked, an unresolved V gene accounts for under half of them, and the cause for the rest is not known. V and J calls and clone size come straight from that table; D and trimming were deduced from the DNA. Counted in this sample were about 59,000 clones; around 86% of them appeared once. Together, the top ten hold around 3.8% of the sample.

Here is what the overall study found, with its caveats: The quantity of clinical and demographic metadata differed by source and by participant and was supplied without curation.

Trimming removed 5 bases from V and 2 bases from J; the gene matches leave 6 bases unexplained. The germline V gene supplies CDR1 SGHTA and CDR2 FQGTGA. CDR3 length: 14 amino acids, cysteine to phenylalanine. Only the CDR3 portion is preserved as DNA: 42 bases, with reading frame beginning at the first base. Whole blood was collected in K2EDTA tubes by collaborating institutions according to the institutions' own protocols. Collaborator samples were shipped for TCRbeta analysis as frozen whole blood, isolated PBMCs, or DNA extracted from either sample type. The specimen sequenced was peripheral blood. This receptor chain uses TRBV7-3 and TRBJ2-7, with 7 junctional bases fitting TRBD1. The receptor's source is a woman older than 75 with acute or convalescent COVID-19. The CDR3 region: CASSPGTVTYEQYF. The nucleotides read TGTGCCAGCAGCCCCGGGACAGTGACCTACGAGCAGTACTTC.